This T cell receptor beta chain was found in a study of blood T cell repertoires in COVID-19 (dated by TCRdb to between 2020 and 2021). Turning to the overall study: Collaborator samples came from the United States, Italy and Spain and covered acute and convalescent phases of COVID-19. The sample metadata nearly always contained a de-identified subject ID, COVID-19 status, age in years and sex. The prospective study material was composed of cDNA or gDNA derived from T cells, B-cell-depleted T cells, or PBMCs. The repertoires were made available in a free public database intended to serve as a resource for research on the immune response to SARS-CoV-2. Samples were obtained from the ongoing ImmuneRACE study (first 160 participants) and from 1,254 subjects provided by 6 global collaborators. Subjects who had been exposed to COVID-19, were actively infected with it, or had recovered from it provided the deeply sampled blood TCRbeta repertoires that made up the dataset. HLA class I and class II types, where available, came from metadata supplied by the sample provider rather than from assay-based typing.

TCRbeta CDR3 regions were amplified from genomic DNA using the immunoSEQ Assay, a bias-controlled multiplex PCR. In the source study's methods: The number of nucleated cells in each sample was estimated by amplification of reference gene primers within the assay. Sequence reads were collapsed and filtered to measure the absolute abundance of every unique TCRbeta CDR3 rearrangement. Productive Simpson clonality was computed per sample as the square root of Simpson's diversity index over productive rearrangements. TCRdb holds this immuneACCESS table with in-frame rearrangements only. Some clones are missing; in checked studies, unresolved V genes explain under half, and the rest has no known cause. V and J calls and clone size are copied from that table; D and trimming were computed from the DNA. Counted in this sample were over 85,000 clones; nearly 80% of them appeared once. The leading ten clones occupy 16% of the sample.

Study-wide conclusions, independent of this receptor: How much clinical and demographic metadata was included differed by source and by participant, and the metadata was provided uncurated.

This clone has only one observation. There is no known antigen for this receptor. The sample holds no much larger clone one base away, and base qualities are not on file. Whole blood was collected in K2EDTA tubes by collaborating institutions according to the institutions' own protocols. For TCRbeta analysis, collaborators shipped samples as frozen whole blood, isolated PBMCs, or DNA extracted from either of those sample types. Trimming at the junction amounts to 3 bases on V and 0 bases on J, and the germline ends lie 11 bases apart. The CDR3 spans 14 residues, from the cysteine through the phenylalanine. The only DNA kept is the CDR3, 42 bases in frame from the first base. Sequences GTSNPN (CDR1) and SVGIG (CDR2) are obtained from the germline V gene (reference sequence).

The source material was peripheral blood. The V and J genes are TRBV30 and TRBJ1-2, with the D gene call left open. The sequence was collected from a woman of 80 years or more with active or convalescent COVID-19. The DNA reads TGTGCCTGGAGAGTAGGGAGAGCTAACTATGGCTACACCTTC. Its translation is CAWRVGRANYGYTF.